These 13 T cell receptor beta chains came from one sample sequenced in a study of blood T cell repertoires in COVID-19. Produced via immunoSEQ multiplex PCR; TCRdb's table is partial and in-frame only. The sample consists of 160,000 or so clones, just over 90% of them appearing once. The specimen was peripheral blood. The receptors shown here come from a man aged 18 to 29 with acute or convalescent COVID-19.

The rearrangement joins TRBV13 to TRBJ1-1, with TRBD1 identical over 7 bases. Germline V gene sequence: CDR1 PRHDT, CDR2 FYEKMQ (reference sequence). J gave up 1 base and V 1 base, and 0 bases lay outside the gene matches. The CDR3 is 14 amino acids. The CDR3 bases are TGTGCCAGCAGCTTAGACAGGGGGAACACTGAAGCTTTCTTT. Amino acids: CASSLDRGNTEAFF.

V and J are TRBV19 and TRBJ1-2, with a tentative D call TRBD1 (6 bases). V lost 6 bases and J lost 2, with 13 bases in between. Germline-derived CDR1 and CDR2 are LNHDA and SQIVND (reference sequence). The CDR3 spans 14 residues. The CDR3 sequence: CASSIGTTNYGYTF. The DNA of the CDR3 is TGTGCCAGTAGCATCGGGACAACAAACTATGGCTACACCTTC.

Details on this clone: The same CDR3 is also encoded by other DNA sequences in this sample. The chain uses TRBV19 and TRBJ1-5, with 10 bases that match TRBD1. The CDR3 spans 15 residues. V was pared by 4 bases and J by 2 bases, with 2 bases of the junction left unmatched. The germline V gene encodes CDR1 LNHDA and CDR2 SQIVND (reference sequence). The CDR3 reads CASSTGTGGNQPQHF. The CDR3 DNA reads as TGTGCCAGTAGTACCGGGACAGGGGGCAATCAGCCCCAGCATTTT.

The rearrangement joins TRBV18 to TRBJ1-2; 7 nucleotides agree with TRBD1. This CDR3 has 18 residues. From germline, CDR1 is KGHSH and CDR2 LQKENI. V trimming: 3 bases; J trimming: 4 bases; junction bases outside the gene matches: 17. The CDR3 loop reads CASSPSGTALHGGYGYTF. CDR3 DNA: TGTGCCAGCTCACCCTCCGGGACAGCGCTACACGGAGGCTATGGCTACACCTTC.

This clone was seen a few times. The rearrangement uses TRBV5-1 and TRBJ1-1; D remains ambiguous. The CDR3 is 13 residues long. CDR1 SGHRS and CDR2 YFSETQ come from the germline V gene. The V end lost 0 bases, the J end lost 5 bases, and 8 bases lay between the germline ends. The CDR3 DNA sequence: TGCGCCAGCAGCTTGGCGACACCGACTGAAGCTTTCTTT. It specifies CASSLATPTEAFF.

The chain links TRBV30 to TRBJ2-7; TRBD2 matches at 12 bases. The CDR3 contains 14 residues. CDR1 GTSNPN and CDR2 SVGIG come from the germline V gene (reference sequence). V gave up 1 base and J gave up 5 bases; unmatched junction bases: 3. The CDR3, as DNA: TGTGCCTGGAGTGGACTAGCGGGAGACCACGAGCAGTACTTC. This encodes CAWSGLAGDHEQYF.

The V call is TRBV3-1 (or the pseudogene TRBV3-2), the J call TRBJ2-1; 9 bases agree with TRBD1. Trimming removed 0 bases from V and 9 bases from J; junction bases left unmatched: 21. Germline V gives CDR1 LGHDT, CDR2 YNNKEL (reference sequence). This CDR3 contains 20 residues. CDR3 loop: CASSQEPSGQGLIYRSEQFF. As DNA, the CDR3 is TGTGCCAGCAGCCAAGAACCATCGGGACAGGGACTGATTTACCGGAGTGAGCAGTTCTTC.

The genes are TRBV10-3 and TRBJ1-4; D remains ambiguous. From germline, CDR1 is ENHRY and CDR2 SYGVKD. This CDR3 has 12 residues. The germline V and J ends were trimmed by 9 bases and 4 bases, with 9 bases remaining between them. The CDR3 reads CAIRGSNEKLFF. The CDR3 coding sequence is TGTGCCATTCGGGGTAGTAATGAAAAACTGTTTTTT.

This clone was counted between two and nine times. V is TRBV7-8 and J is TRBJ2-1; 7 nucleotides line up with TRBD1. CDR1 is SGHVS, CDR2 FQNEAQ, per germline. The CDR3 runs 15 residues. The V and J ends lost 2 bases and 3 bases, in that order; junction bases with no gene match: 4. In DNA, the CDR3 is TGTGCCAGCAGCTTAACGACAGGGAACTACAATGAGCAGTTCTTC. Residues: CASSLTTGNYNEQFF.

This sequence joins TRBV7-9 and TRBJ2-3; 10 bases line up with TRBD2. The CDR3 is made up of 19 amino acids. Germline CDR1 reads SEHNR; CDR2 reads FQNEAQ (reference sequence). V dropped 1 base and J dropped 0; count of bases not matched to a gene: 10. CDR3 nucleotide sequence: TGTGCCAGCAGCTTAGAACTAGCGGGACTTGCCGCTAGCACAGATACGCAGTATTTT. Translated, it gives CASSLELAGLAASTDTQYF.

The gene calls are TRBV21-1 and TRBJ1-2; the table's D call TRBD1 went unverified against the DNA. TRBV21-1 is a pseudogene locus. The CDR3 totals 12 residues. The chain's CDR3 is CASSLHRSGYTF. In nucleotides, the CDR3 is TGTGCCAGCAGCTTGCACAGGAGCGGCTACACCTTC.

The CDR3 nucleotides are TGTGCCAGTAGTATCCATCCAGGGGAGCAGGACACTGAAGCTTTCTTT. Protein product: CASSIHPGEQDTEAFF. V and J are TRBV19 and TRBJ1-1; a weak D match, TRBD1 (6 bases). The length of the CDR3 is 16 residues. CDR1 is LNHDA and CDR2 is SQIVND in the germline V gene (reference sequence). V gave up 3 bases and J gave up 3 bases, with 17 bases separating them.

In nucleotides, the CDR3 is TGCGCCAGCAGCTTTCCAGCGGGAGGGCGTTCGGGGGAGCTGTTTTTT. Translating it yields CASSFPAGGRSGELFF. V usage is TRBV5-1 and J usage is TRBJ2-2; TRBD2 aligns across 10 bases. The J segment lost 8 bases and the V segment lost 2 bases, leaving 9 bases of the junction unmatched. CDR3 length equals 16 residues. Germline V lookup: CDR1 SGHRS, CDR2 YFSETQ.